The source of this TCR beta chain is a study of T cells in Graves' hyperthyroidism and ophthalmopathy. This clonotype was found many times. This CDR3 is built from 14 residues. CDR1 is SNHLY, CDR2 FYNNEI, per germline. Deletions cut 6 bases from V and 2 bases from J, with 13 bases between. TCR beta CDR3 region amplification was performed from RNA transcripts. Researchers ran a first-round RT-PCR on the TCR CDR3 using the HTBI primer set. Each CDR3 protein is one row after TCRdb ran MiXCR on the multiplex PCR reads. This sample carries hundreds of thousands of distinct CDR3 sequences, around 14% of them seen once, and the ten largest clones take approximately 5.7%.

The sequenced material came from blood. The chain has TRBV2 and TRBJ2-5; D call uncertain. The sequence was collected from a woman aged 25 to 39 with Graves' hyperthyroidism that later progressed to Graves' ophthalmopathy. The CDR3 DNA sequence: TGTGCCAGCAGCAAGGACGGCTTGCAAGAGACCCAGTACTTC. Translated, it gives CASSKDGLQETQYF. Full variable domain (missing parts from reference TRBV2 and TRBJ2-5): EPEVTQTPSHQVTQMGQEVILRCVPISNHLYFYWYRQILGQKVEFLVSFYNNEISEKSEIFDDQFSVERPDGSNFTLKIRSTKLEDSAMYFCASSKDGLQETQYFGPGTRLLVL.